One sample yielded the 14 T cell receptor beta chains listed below, sequenced in a study of control samples from healthy donors and cancer patients. Clones were sequenced by immunoSEQ multiplex PCR, and TCRdb holds only the in-frame ones, with some missing. Among 50,000 or so clones listed, roughly 95% were seen once. The specimen sequenced was blood. Source of these receptors: a woman younger than 30 in good health.

The chain carries TRBV6-5 and TRBJ2-7; D not certain. Germline CDR1 is MNHEY and CDR2 is SVGAGI. CDR3 length: 16 residues. The ends were cut back, 2 bases at V and 2 bases at J, with 16 bases in the middle. The CDR3 spells CASSYLMAPHPYEQYF. In DNA form, the CDR3 reads TGTGCCAGCAGTTACCTAATGGCACCCCATCCCTACGAGCAGTACTTC.

This clone was picked up one time. V is TRBV21-1 and J is TRBJ1-1; TRBD1, the table's D call, was not compared with the DNA. TRBV21-1 is described as a pseudogene. The CDR3 runs to 11 residues. CDR3 protein: CASSKERGPFF. The CDR3, as DNA: TGTGCCAGCAGCAAAGAACGTGGCCCTTTCTTT.

This rearrangement joins TRBV30 to TRBJ2-3, with a possible D match to TRBD2 (5 bases). Germline values: CDR1 GTSNPN, CDR2 SVGIG (reference sequence). Deletions cut 1 base from V and 1 base from J, with 15 bases between. The CDR3 runs to 16 residues. The CDR3 DNA is TGTGCCTGGAGTGCGACCCCGGGGTCCGGCACAGATACGCAGTATTTT. Translating gives CAWSATPGSGTDTQYF.

The chain employs TRBV6-5 and TRBJ2-2; D possibly corresponds to TRBD2 (6 bases). The CDR3 length is 15 residues. Germline V lookup: CDR1 MNHEY, CDR2 SVGAGI. Trimming pared 6 bases from V and 3 bases from J, leaving 14 bases between. The CDR3: CASRGGGLDTGELFF. In DNA, the CDR3 is TGTGCCAGCAGGGGAGGCGGCCTGGACACCGGGGAGCTGTTTTTT.

The V call is TRBV6-4, the J call TRBJ1-2, with TRBD1 matching over 11 bases. Germline assignment: CDR1 MRHNA and CDR2 SNTAGT. The CDR3 runs to 13 residues. J gave up 8 bases and V 7 bases, and 6 bases lay outside the gene matches. The CDR3 sequence is CASKGQGETGYTF. DNA for the CDR3: TGTGCCAGCAAGGGACAGGGGGAGACAGGCTACACCTTC.

The chain has TRBV19 and TRBJ1-2, with 8 positions matching TRBD1. CDR1 is LNHDA and CDR2 is SQIVND in the germline V gene (reference sequence). The CDR3 is made up of 15 amino acids. V shed 5 bases, J shed 5 bases, and the junction held 10 bases outside the gene matches. The CDR3 loop is CASSLAGQGKYGYTF. The CDR3 DNA reads as TGTGCCAGTAGTCTGGCAGGACAGGGCAAGTATGGCTACACCTTC.

The chain couples TRBV21-1 to TRBJ1-3; TRBD1 is the table's D call and was not checked against the DNA. TRBV21-1 is recorded as a pseudogene. The CDR3 consists of 14 residues. The CDR3: CASSTKGTGNTIYF. The CDR3 DNA reads TGTGCCAGCAGCACAAAGGGGACTGGAAACACCATATATTTT.

This clone has only one observation. The chain carries TRBV7-7 and TRBJ1-1; D gene ambiguous. CDR3 length: 13 amino acids. The V end lost 4 bases, the J end lost 0 bases, and 6 bases lay between the germline ends. The germline CDR1 and CDR2 sequences are SSHAT and FNYEAQ (reference sequence). The CDR3 loop is CASSYSMNTEAFF. The CDR3 bases are TGTGCCAGCAGCTACTCCATGAACACTGAAGCTTTCTTT.

The genes are TRBV15 and TRBJ1-2; unclear D gene. Trimming left V 0 bases short and J 5 bases short, with 13 bases between. The CDR3 is made up of 15 amino acids. Looked up from germline, CDR1 is LNHNV and CDR2 is YYDKDF (reference sequence). The CDR3 DNA is TGTGCCACCAGCAGAGATAAGCTTGGATTTTATGGCTACACCTTC. Protein sequence: CATSRDKLGFYGYTF.

The chain combines TRBV6-4 with TRBJ2-2; D uncertain. In germline, CDR1 is MRHNA, CDR2 SNTAGT. The CDR3 length is 15 residues. V lost 0 bases to trimming and J lost 4 bases, with 9 bases between them. CDR3 amino acids: CASSDSGYPTGELFF. For the CDR3, the DNA is TGTGCCAGCAGTGACTCTGGGTACCCCACCGGGGAGCTGTTTTTT.

This chain uses TRBV29-1 with TRBJ2-7, with D maybe TRBD1 (6 bases). V was pared by 6 bases and J by 4 bases, with 10 bases between. Per the germline V gene, CDR1 is SQVTM and CDR2 is ANQGSEA. The CDR3 extends over 11 amino acids. The CDR3 spells CSVTGKYEQYF. The CDR3 nucleotides are TGCAGCGTAACAGGGAAGTACGAGCAGTACTTC.

The chain employs TRBV30 and TRBJ1-4; D is undetermined. The CDR3 runs to 13 residues. V dropped 6 bases and J dropped 5 bases, with 13 bases sitting between them. Germline values: CDR1 GTSNPN, CDR2 SVGIG (reference sequence). Here the CDR3 reads CACQAGGNEKLFF. The CDR3 region has the DNA TGTGCCTGCCAGGCCGGAGGAAATGAAAAACTGTTTTTT.

The rearrangement uses TRBV11-2 and TRBJ2-3, with a possible D match to TRBD2 (6 bases). The germline CDR1 and CDR2 sequences are SGHAT and FQNNGV. Trimming removed 7 bases from V and 2 bases from J, with 16 bases in between. The CDR3 contains 15 residues. The CDR3 protein is CASMEGSVPTDTQYF. The DNA for the CDR3 is TGTGCCAGCATGGAGGGGTCGGTTCCCACAGATACGCAGTATTTT. Full variable domain (rest looked up from reference TRBV11-2 and TRBJ2-3): EAGVAQSPRYKIIEKRQSVAFWCNPISGHATLYWYQQILGQGPKLLIQFQNNGVVDDSQLPKDRFSAERLKGVDSTLKIQPAKLEDSAVYLCASMEGSVPTDTQYFGPGTRLTVL.

The gene calls are TRBV19 and TRBJ2-7, with 10 bases that match TRBD1. V shed 9 bases and J 2 bases; nucleotides not matched to a gene: 7. The CDR3 loop spans 14 amino acids. Germline V gene data show CDR1 as LNHDA and CDR2 as SQIVND (reference sequence). CDR3 in amino acids: CASGPGTGAYEQYF. The CDR3 nucleotides read TGTGCCAGCGGCCCGGGGACAGGGGCCTACGAGCAGTACTTC.